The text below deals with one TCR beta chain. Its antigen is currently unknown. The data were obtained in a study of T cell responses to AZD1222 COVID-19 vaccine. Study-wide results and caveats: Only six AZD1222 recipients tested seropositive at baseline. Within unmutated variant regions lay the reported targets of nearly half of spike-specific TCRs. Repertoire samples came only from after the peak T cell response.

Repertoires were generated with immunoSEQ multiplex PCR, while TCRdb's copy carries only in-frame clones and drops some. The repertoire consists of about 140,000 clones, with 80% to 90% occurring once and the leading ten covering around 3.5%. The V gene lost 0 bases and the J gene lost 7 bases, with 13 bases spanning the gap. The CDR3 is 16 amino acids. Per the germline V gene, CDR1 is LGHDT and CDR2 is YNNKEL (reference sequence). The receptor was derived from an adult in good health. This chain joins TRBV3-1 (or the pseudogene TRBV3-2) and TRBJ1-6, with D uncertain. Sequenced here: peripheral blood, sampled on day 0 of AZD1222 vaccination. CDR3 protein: CASSQEGGPLNSPLHF. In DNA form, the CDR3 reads TGTGCCAGCAGCCAAGAGGGAGGCCCTTTAAATTCACCCCTCCACTTT.